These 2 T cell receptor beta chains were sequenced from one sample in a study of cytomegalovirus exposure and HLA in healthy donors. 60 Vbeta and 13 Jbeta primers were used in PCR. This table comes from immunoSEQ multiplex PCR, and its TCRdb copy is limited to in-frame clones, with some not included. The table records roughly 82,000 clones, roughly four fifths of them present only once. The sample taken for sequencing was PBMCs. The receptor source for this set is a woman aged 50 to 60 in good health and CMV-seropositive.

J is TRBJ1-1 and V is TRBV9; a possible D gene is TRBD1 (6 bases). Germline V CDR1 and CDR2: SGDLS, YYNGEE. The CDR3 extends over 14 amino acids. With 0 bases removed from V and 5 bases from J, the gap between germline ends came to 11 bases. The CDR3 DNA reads TGTGCCAGCAGCGTAGAGGGGGAAGGGACTGAAGCTTTCTTT. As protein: CASSVEGEGTEAFF.

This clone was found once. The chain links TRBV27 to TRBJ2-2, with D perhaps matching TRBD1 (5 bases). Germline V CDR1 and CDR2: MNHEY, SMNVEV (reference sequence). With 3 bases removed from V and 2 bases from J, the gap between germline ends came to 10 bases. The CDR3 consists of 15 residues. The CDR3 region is CASSFFGQNTGELFF. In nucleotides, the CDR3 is TGTGCCAGCAGTTTTTTTGGACAAAACACCGGGGAGCTGTTTTTT.